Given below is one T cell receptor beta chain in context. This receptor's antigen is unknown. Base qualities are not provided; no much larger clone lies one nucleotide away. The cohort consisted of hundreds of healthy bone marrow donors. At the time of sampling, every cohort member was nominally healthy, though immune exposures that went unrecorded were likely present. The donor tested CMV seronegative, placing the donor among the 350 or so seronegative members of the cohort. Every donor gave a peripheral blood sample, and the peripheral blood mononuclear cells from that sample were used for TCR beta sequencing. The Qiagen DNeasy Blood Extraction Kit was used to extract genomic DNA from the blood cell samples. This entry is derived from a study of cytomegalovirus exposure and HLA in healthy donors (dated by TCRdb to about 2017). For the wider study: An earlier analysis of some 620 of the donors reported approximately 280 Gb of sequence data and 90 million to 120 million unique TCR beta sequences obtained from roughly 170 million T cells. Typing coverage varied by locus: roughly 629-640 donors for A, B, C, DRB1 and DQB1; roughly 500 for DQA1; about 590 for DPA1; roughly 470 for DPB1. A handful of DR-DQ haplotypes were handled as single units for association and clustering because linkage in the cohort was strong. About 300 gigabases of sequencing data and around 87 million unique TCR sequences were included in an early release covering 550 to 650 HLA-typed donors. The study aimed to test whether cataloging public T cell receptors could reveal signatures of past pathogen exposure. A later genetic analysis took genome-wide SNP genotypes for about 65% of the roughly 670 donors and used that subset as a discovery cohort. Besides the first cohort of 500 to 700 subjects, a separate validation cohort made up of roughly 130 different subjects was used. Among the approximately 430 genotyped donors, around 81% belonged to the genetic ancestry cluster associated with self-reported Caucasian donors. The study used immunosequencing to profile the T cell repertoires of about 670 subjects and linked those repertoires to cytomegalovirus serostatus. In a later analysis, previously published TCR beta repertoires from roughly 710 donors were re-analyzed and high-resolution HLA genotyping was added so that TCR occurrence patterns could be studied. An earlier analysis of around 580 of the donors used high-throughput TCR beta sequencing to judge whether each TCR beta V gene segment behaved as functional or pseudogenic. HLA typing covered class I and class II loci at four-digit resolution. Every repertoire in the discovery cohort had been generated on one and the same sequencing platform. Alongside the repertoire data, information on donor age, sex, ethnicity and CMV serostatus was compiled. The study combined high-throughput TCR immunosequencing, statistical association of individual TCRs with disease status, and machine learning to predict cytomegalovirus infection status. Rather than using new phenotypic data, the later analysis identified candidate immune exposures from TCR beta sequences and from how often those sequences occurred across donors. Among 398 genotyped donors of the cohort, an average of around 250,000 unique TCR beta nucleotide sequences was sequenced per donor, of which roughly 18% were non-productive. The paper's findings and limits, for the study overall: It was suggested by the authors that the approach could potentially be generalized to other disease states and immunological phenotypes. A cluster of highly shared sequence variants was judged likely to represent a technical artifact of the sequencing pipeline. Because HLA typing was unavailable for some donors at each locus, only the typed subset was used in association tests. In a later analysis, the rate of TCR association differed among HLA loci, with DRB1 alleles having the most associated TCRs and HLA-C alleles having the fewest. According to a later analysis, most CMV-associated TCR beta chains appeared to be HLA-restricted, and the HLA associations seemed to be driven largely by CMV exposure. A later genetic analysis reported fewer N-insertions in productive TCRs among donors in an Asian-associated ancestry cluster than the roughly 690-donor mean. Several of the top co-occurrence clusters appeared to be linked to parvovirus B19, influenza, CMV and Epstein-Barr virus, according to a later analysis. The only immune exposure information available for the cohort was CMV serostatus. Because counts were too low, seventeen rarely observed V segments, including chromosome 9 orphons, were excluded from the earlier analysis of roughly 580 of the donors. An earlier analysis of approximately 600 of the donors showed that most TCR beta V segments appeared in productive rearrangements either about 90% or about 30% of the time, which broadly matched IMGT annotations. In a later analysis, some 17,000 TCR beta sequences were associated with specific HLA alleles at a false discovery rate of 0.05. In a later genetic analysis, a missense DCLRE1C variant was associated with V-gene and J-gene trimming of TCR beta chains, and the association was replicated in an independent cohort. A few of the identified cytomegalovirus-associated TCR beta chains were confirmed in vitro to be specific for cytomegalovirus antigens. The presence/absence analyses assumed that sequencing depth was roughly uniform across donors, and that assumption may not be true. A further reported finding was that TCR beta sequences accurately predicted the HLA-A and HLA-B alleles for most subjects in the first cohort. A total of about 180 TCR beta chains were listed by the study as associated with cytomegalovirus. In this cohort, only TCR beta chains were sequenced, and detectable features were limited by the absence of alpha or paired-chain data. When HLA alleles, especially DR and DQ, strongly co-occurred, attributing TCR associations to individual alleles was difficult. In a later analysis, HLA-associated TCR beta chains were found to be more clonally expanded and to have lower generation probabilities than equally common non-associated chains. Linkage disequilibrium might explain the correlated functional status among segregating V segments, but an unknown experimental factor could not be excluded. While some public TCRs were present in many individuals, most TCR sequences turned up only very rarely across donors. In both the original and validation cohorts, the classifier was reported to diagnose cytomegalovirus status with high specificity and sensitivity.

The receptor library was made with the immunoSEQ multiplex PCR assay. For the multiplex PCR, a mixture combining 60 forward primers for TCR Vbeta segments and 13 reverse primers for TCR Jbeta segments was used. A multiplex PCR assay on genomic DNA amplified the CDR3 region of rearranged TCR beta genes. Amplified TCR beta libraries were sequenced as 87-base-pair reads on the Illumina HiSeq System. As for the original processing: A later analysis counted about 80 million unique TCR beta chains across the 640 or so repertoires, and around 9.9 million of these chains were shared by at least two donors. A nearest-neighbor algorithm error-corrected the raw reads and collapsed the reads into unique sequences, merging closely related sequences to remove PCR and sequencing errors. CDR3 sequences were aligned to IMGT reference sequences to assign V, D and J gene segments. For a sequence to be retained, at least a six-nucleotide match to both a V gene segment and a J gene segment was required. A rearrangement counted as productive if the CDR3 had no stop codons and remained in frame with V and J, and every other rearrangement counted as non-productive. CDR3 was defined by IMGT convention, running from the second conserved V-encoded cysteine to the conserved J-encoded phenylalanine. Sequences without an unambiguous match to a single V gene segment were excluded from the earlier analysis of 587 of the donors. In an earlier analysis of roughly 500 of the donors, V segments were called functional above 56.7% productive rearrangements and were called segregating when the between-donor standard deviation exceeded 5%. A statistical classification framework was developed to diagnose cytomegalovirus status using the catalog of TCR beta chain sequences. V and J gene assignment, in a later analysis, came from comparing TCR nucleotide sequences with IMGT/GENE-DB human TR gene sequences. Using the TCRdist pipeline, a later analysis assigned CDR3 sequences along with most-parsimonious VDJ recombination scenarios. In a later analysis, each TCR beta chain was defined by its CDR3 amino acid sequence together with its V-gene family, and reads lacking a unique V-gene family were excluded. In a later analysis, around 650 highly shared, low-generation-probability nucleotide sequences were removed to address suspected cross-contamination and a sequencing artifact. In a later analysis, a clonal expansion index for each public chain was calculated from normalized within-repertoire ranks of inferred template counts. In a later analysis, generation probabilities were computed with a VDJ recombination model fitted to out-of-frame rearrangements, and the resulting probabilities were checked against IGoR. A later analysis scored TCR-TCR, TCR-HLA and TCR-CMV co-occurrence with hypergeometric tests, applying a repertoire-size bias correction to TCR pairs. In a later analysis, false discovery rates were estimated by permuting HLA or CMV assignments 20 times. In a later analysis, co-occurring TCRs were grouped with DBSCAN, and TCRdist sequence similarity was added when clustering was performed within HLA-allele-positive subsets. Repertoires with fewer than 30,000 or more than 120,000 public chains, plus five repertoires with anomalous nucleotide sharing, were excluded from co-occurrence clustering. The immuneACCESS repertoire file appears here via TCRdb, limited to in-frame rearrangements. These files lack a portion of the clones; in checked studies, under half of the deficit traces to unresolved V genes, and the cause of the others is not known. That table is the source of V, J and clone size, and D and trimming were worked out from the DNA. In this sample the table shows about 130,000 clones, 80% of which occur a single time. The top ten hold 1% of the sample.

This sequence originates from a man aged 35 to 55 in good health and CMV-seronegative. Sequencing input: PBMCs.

At the DNA level, the sequence is TGTGCCACCAGCAGAGATAGGAACACTGAAGCTTTCTTT. Protein translation: CATSRDRNTEAFF. This sequence uses TRBV15 and TRBJ1-1, with the D gene uncertain. The junction shows trimming of 0 bases on V and 1 base on J, plus 3 bases between the germline ends. The germline V gene encodes CDR1 LNHNV and CDR2 YYDKDF (reference sequence). The CDR3 measures 13 amino acids from cysteine to phenylalanine. Only the CDR3 DNA is retained, 39 bases long and in frame from the first base.